These 11 T cell receptor beta chains were sequenced from one sample in a study of CD8 T cells in Susac syndrome (dated by TCRdb to the late 2010s). Libraries were constructed by the immunoSEQ multiplex PCR assay. RNA was extracted using the RNeasy kit, and about 0.45 to 1 ug of the RNA was reverse transcribed with random hexamers. TCRdb trimmed the raw reads at Q25, called clones with MiXCR and kept productive beta chains. Rows matching on CDR3 protein sequence are summarized as one entry with the most common DNA and genes. Present in this sample are around 280,000 distinct CDR3 sequences, roughly 84% of which were seen just once. The ten largest clones take up around 0.11% of the sample. Sequencing was done on a sample of CD8+ T cells from PBMCs. The receptors stem from a human donor with multiple sclerosis.

CDR3 protein: CASNLPGGNEQFF. As DNA, the CDR3 is TGTGCCAGCAATCTTCCGGGAGGGAATGAGCAGTTCTTC. J is TRBJ2-1 and V is TRBV27; 8 nucleotides agree with TRBD2. Germline-derived CDR1 and CDR2 are MNHEY and SMNVEV (reference sequence). J lost 7 bases, V lost 7 bases, and 6 bases had no gene match. This CDR3 has 13 amino acids.

J is TRBJ2-3 and V is TRBV9, with 9 bases fitting TRBD2. The CDR3 covers 17 residues. The V and J ends lost 3 bases and 3 bases, in that order; junction bases with no gene match: 11. Germline CDR1 reads SGDLS; CDR2 reads YYNGEE. CDR3 in amino acids: CASSGFLAGRLTDTQYF. Written as DNA, the CDR3 is TGTGCCAGCAGCGGGTTTCTAGCGGGAAGGCTTACAGATACGCAGTATTTT.

The V gene is TRBV5-1, the J gene TRBJ2-7; TRBD1 or TRBD2 may be the D gene (6 bases each). Germline V lookup: CDR1 SGHRS, CDR2 YFSETQ. The CDR3 totals 15 residues. Trimming cost V 0 bases and J 5 bases, with 15 bases left between them. Here the CDR3 DNA reads TGCGCCAGCAGCTTGGGAGGGGGGCCTTCCCACGAGCAGTACTTC. Protein sequence: CASSLGGGPSHEQYF. Looking up the rest from reference TRBV5-1 and TRBJ2-7 gives the full variable domain: KAGVTQTPRYLIKTRGQQVTLSCSPISGHRSVSWYQQTPGQGLQFLFEYFSETQRNKGNFPGRFSGRQFSNSRSEMNVSTLELGDSALYLCASSLGGGPSHEQYFGPGTRLTVT.

V usage is TRBV28 and J usage is TRBJ2-4; 8 positions match TRBD1. The CDR3 extends over 18 amino acids. Germline CDR1 reads MDHEN; CDR2 reads SYDVKM. The ends lost 3 bases at V and 0 bases at J; junction bases unmatched: 10. The CDR3, as DNA: TGTGCCAGCAGTTTTACAGGGGGTCGATTACCAGCCAAAAACATTCAGTACTTC. This sequence encodes CASSFTGGRLPAKNIQYF.

The chain has TRBV30 and TRBJ1-2; TRBD1 matches at 8 bases. Germline CDR1 reads GTSNPN; CDR2 reads SVGIG (reference sequence). The CDR3 is made up of 13 amino acids. With V trimmed by 4 bases and J by 6 bases, 7 bases remained unmatched. CDR3 sequence: CAWTGGILNGYTF. In DNA, the CDR3 is TGTGCCTGGACAGGGGGCATTCTGAATGGCTACACCTTC.

This chain uses TRBV5-6 with TRBJ1-1; possibly TRBD1 for D (5 bases). CDR1 and CDR2 from the germline V gene are SGHDT and YYEEEE. The CDR3 has 18 residues. Trimming left V 0 bases short and J 2 bases short, with 20 bases between. The CDR3 here is CASSLGREGGVANTEAFF. DNA for the CDR3: TGTGCCAGCAGCTTGGGCCGGGAGGGAGGGGTAGCAAACACTGAAGCTTTCTTT.

Of note for this clonotype: An end of the junction does not agree with germline; a read error may underlie this. The gene calls are TRBV7-7 and TRBJ2-5; D ambiguous. This CDR3 has 13 amino acids. CDR1 is SSHAT, CDR2 FNYEAQ, per germline (reference sequence). CDR3 residues: CASSLRIQETQYF. CDR3 DNA: TGTGCTAGCAGCCTCAGGATACAAGAGACCCAGTACTTC.

This clonotype was seen a handful of times. The CDR3 DNA reads TGTGCCAGCAGTTACTCAGGCGGGAGTGTCGGGGAGCTGTTTTTT. Translating gives CASSYSGGSVGELFF. V and J are TRBV6-5 and TRBJ2-2, with 7 bases identical to TRBD2. Germline loops: CDR1 MNHEY, CDR2 SVGAGI. This CDR3 contains 15 residues. J gave up 7 bases and V 0 bases, and 5 bases lay outside the gene matches.

The rearrangement uses TRBV27 and TRBJ2-2, with 8 bases identical to TRBD1. Germline V CDR1 and CDR2: MNHEY, SMNVEV (reference sequence). This CDR3 region has 16 residues. The ends lost 2 bases at V and 7 bases at J; junction bases unmatched: 9. In DNA, the CDR3 is TGTGCCAGCAGTTTACGGACAGGGTCCCTCCTCGGGGAGCTGTTTTTT. Translation: CASSLRTGSLLGELFF.

The CDR3 loop is CASSVLPHYTF. The CDR3 DNA reads as TGTGCCAGCAGTGTTCTGCCTCACTACACCTTC. V gene TRBV6-4 combines with J gene TRBJ1-2, with D unclear. The germline V and J ends were trimmed by 4 bases and 10 bases, with 10 bases remaining between them. In germline, CDR1 is MRHNA, CDR2 SNTAGT. The CDR3 contains 11 residues.

The chain couples TRBV5-1 to TRBJ1-1; a possible D gene is TRBD1 (6 bases). The CDR3 runs to 13 residues. V lost 5 bases and J lost 4, with 12 bases in between. The germline V gene has CDR1 SGHRS and CDR2 YFSETQ. The CDR3 is CASRITGSTEAFF. CDR3 DNA sequence: TGCGCCAGCAGGATTACAGGGAGCACTGAAGCTTTCTTT.